Reported below is one TCR beta chain. Antigen specificity is unknown. This specimen comes from a study of cytomegalovirus exposure and HLA in healthy donors. Regarding the study as a whole: As a later analysis showed, several of the most significant clusters appeared to be linked to common viral pathogens. When analyzed later, a missense DCLRE1C variant was found to be linked to TCR beta V- and J-gene trimming.

The primer mix had 60 Vbeta and 13 Jbeta primers. Sequencing was performed with immunoSEQ multiplex PCR; in TCRdb, only in-frame clones are kept and a portion is missing. Among around 130,000 clones, about four fifths were seen once, and the ten largest hold about 0.63%. There are 15 residues in the CDR3. V lost 4 bases and J 2 bases, leaving 14 bases between the germline ends. CDR1 is LNHDA and CDR2 is SQIVND in the germline V gene (reference sequence). J is TRBJ2-5 and V is TRBV19, with a weak D call TRBD1 (5 bases). The sequenced material came from PBMCs. This TCR was sampled from a man between 18 and 29 years old in good health and CMV-seronegative. CDR3 sequence: CASSTGPVEQETQYF. The CDR3 DNA reads as TGTGCCAGTAGTACAGGGCCCGTTGAGCAAGAGACCCAGTACTTC.